A selection of T cell receptor beta chains follows, all from one sample in a study of cytomegalovirus exposure and HLA in healthy donors. Sequenced by immunoSEQ multiplex PCR; TCRdb stores in-frame clones only, minus some. The sample comprises 90,000 to 100,000 clones, approximately 72% of which are singletons, and approximately 6.4% rests with the top ten. The sample taken for sequencing was PBMCs. The receptors here all came from a man aged 35 to 55 in good health and CMV-seropositive. The CDR3 runs from the conserved cysteine through the conserved F or W. The D gene is left open where the match is weak. Clone size is shown for a subset of rows, as once, few, many or a class of expanded clone.

TRBV5-1	NA	TRBD2	TRBJ2-3	TGCGCCAGCAGCTGGGGGACTAGCGGGGAGGGGTCGGATACGCAGTATTTT	CASSWGTSGEGSDTQYF
TRBV19	NA	NA	TRBJ1-1	TGTGCCAGTAGTACTCGGGGTCCCACTGAAGCTTTCTTT	CASSTRGPTEAFF
TRBV20-1	NA	NA	TRBJ2-5	TGCAGTGCTAGCGGGGGTGAGACCCAGTACTTC	CSASGGETQYF
TRBV7-3	NA	NA	TRBJ2-1	TGTGCCAGCAGCTTCCAGGGGCTAGGGGATGAGCAGTTCTTC	CASSFQGLGDEQFF
TRBV14	NA	NA	TRBJ2-1	TGTGCCAGCAGCCAATCCCAGGAATTGGCGAGTTTCTTC	CASSQSQELASFF
TRBV4-1	NA	TRBD1	TRBJ1-1	TGCGCCAGCAGCCATGACGCAGGGGGACCTAACAGTGAAGCTTTCTTT	CASSHDAGGPNSEAFF
TRBV6-6	NA	TRBD1	TRBJ1-2	TGTGCCAGCAGTTTGAACGACAGGGCGGATGGCTACACCTTC	CASSLNDRADGYTF
TRBV4-3	NA	NA	TRBJ2-5	TGCGCCAGCAGCCAAGTTTTGCAGGGGCCAGACCAAGAGACCCAGTACTTC	CASSQVLQGPDQETQYF
TRBV5-4	few	TRBD2	TRBJ2-7	TGTGCCAGCAGCTTGGTGCGAGCGGGAGGGATCTCCTACGAGCAGTACTTC	CASSLVRAGGISYEQYF
TRBV19	NA	TRBD2	TRBJ2-2	TGTGCTACGTCGATGCCTAGCGGGAGGGCGAACACCGGGGAGCTGTTTTTT	CATSMPSGRANTGELFF
TRBV5-1	NA	TRBD1	TRBJ2-1	TGCGCCAGCAGCTTGGCCTTGGGACAGGGGTACAATGAGCAGTTCTTC	CASSLALGQGYNEQFF
TRBV7-2	NA	TRBD2	TRBJ2-5	TGTGCCAGCAGCTTAGGTGCGGGGTCTAGCGGGATTGAGACCCAGTACTTC	CASSLGAGSSGIETQYF
TRBV25-1	NA	NA	TRBJ1-1	TGTGCCAGCAGTGAATATGGTGGAGGGCGAGCGAACACTGAAGCTTTCTTT	CASSEYGGGRANTEAFF
TRBV18	NA	NA	TRBJ2-7	TGTGCCAGCTCACCAGGTGGTCAGATCTACGAGCAGTACTTC	CASSPGGQIYEQYF
TRBV10-3	few	TRBD1	TRBJ1-6	TGTGCCATCGGACAGGGCTACGATAATTCACCCCTCCACTTT	CAIGQGYDNSPLHF
TRBV5-4	once	NA	TRBJ1-6	TGTGCCAGCAGCTCCTACACCGGGACCTATAATTCACCCCTCCACTTT	CASSSYTGTYNSPLHF
TRBV28	NA	NA	TRBJ1-4	TGTGCCAGCAGTTTAACCCCAGGGACTAATGAAAAACTGTTTTTT	CASSLTPGTNEKLFF